Listed below are T cell receptor beta chains from one sample, sequenced in a study of blood T cell repertoires in COVID-19. Libraries were prepared by immunoSEQ multiplex PCR; TCRdb keeps only in-frame clonotypes and omits some of them. The top ten hold more than 2% of the sample, which has about 150,000 clones, approximately 84% seen once. Sequenced input: peripheral blood. Receptors were obtained from a human donor with acute or convalescent COVID-19. The donor label of this sample is uncertain. Each CDR3 is given with its conserved first and last residue. A D gene is named only where the DNA matches it firmly. Some rows mark clone size as missing; the rest say once, few, many or name a class of expanded clone.

.	TRBJ1-2	.	TRBV10-2	TGCGCCAGCAGTGAGGTCCTATCTTTCCACGGCTACACCTTC	CASSEVLSFHGYTF
once	TRBJ1-6	.	TRBV6-5	TGTGCCAGCAGTCTCTTACAGAGCAGGGTTTCACCCCTCCACTTT	CASSLLQSRVSPLHF
.	TRBJ1-1	.	TRBV2	TGTGCCAGCAGCTCTATAAACACTGAAGCTTTCTTT	CASSSINTEAFF
.	TRBJ1-1	.	TRBV19	TGTGCCAGTGCTGGAGGAGGGACTGAAGCTTTCTTT	CASAGGGTEAFF
.	TRBJ1-1	TRBD1	TRBV7-3	TGTGCCAGCAGAGACGACAGGGATTTAGGCACTGAAGCTTTCTTT	CASRDDRDLGTEAFF
.	TRBJ2-6	.	TRBV9	TGTGCCAGCAGCGTAGCTGGCCGGGGGGCCGGGGCCAACGTCCTGACTTTC	CASSVAGRGAGANVLTF
.	TRBJ2-5	TRBD2	TRBV30	TGTGCCTGGAGCGGGACTAGCGCTCAAGAGACCCAGTACTTC	CAWSGTSAQETQYF
.	TRBJ2-7	TRBD1	TRBV5-1	TGCGCCAGCAGCTTGACACCAGCGGGGGACAGGGGATCCTACGAGCAGTACTTC	CASSLTPAGDRGSYEQYF
.	TRBJ2-5	TRBD2	TRBV7-7	TGTGCTAGCAGCAGAGGACTAGCGCATCGTCAAGAGACCCAGTACTTC	CASSRGLAHRQETQYF
.	TRBJ1-5	TRBD1	TRBV19	TGTGCCACCACGGGACAGTATAGCAATCAGCCCCAGCATTTT	CATTGQYSNQPQHF
.	TRBJ1-2	.	TRBV19	TGTGCCAGTCAAGTCCGAAGGGGGAGCGGCTACACCTTC	CASQVRRGSGYTF
.	TRBJ1-2	TRBD1	TRBV6-2/TRBV6-3	TGTGCCAGCAGTTACTGGACAGGGGGAAATGGCTACACCTTC	CASSYWTGGNGYTF
.	TRBJ2-2	TRBD2	TRBV7-9	TGTGCCAGCAGCTTCACCGGGACTAGCGGGAGATTGAGAACCGGGGAGCTGTTTTTT	CASSFTGTSGRLRTGELFF
.	TRBJ2-5	TRBD2	TRBV6-2/TRBV6-3	TGTGCCAGCAGTTTGGAACTCCGGGGGACTAGCGGGAGCCGGAAGACCCAGTACTTC	CASSLELRGTSGSRKTQYF
.	TRBJ2-1	TRBD2	TRBV3-1/TRBV3-2	TGTGCCAGCAGCCAAGAGTCCACAGTGATGTATCTAGCGGGGAATTACAATGAGCAGTTCTTC	CASSQESTVMYLAGNYNEQFF
.	TRBJ2-5	.	TRBV12-3/TRBV12-4	TGTGCCAGCAGCCAACAAGAGACCCAGTACTTC	CASSQQETQYF
.	TRBJ2-5	.	TRBV5-4	TGTGCCAGCAGCTTTGGGGGGAATCAAGAGACCCAGTACTTC	CASSFGGNQETQYF
.	TRBJ1-5	.	TRBV7-2	TGTGCCAGCAGCTTAGTAGGGCGGGAGAGCAATCAGCCCCAGCATTTT	CASSLVGRESNQPQHF
.	TRBJ2-1	TRBD1	TRBV7-3	TGTGCCAGCAGCTCGTCCCTGACAGGGGAGCAGTTCTTC	CASSSSLTGEQFF
.	TRBJ1-6	.	TRBV6-5	TGTGCCAGCAGTTATGGGGGCCATAATTCACCCCTCCACTTT	CASSYGGHNSPLHF
few	TRBJ2-7	.	TRBV28	TGTGCCAGCAACGAGGGCGTGAGGAACGAGCAGTACTTC	CASNEGVRNEQYF
.	TRBJ2-4	.	TRBV6-5	TGTGCCAGCAGTTACCGCGCCCGAAACATTCAGTACTTC	CASSYRARNIQYF
.	TRBJ2-7	TRBD1	TRBV5-6	TGTGCCAGCAGCTTGGCCGGGACAGGGGACTACGAGCAGTACTTC	CASSLAGTGDYEQYF
.	TRBJ2-2	TRBD2	TRBV9	TGTGCCAGCAGCGTTACTAGCGGGAGGGTCACCGGGGAGCTGTTTTTT	CASSVTSGRVTGELFF
few	TRBJ1-5	.	TRBV6-1	TGTGCCAGCAGTGAACCAGGCGGGGAAGGGCATTTT	CASSEPGGEGHF
.	TRBJ2-3	.	TRBV5-6	TGTGCCAGCAGCTTAATGGTTCGGACTGTGACCACAGATACGCAGTATTTT	CASSLMVRTVTTDTQYF
once	TRBJ2-5	.	TRBV5-1	TGCGCCAGCAGACCTGACAGCCAAGAGACCCAGTACTTC	CASRPDSQETQYF
many	TRBJ1-2	.	TRBV27	TGTGCCAGCAGTCTCCAAGGGGCGCGAGGCTACACCTTC	CASSLQGARGYTF
.	TRBJ2-1	.	TRBV18	TGTGCCAGCTCACCTACCCTTGCAGTTTCGCTCGACAATGAGCAGTTCTTC	CASSPTLAVSLDNEQFF